A selection of T cell receptor beta chains follows, all from one sample in a study of shared clonotypes between healthy human individuals. Produced via immunoSEQ multiplex PCR; TCRdb's table is partial and in-frame only. The sample includes 2 million to 2.5 million clones, over 90% of them seen just once. The sequenced material came from naive CD4+ T cells from PBMCs. The source of these receptors is a man between 18 and 35 years old in good health. Some clones in this sample may be carry-over from other donors' samples. CDR3s include the opening cysteine and the closing phenylalanine or tryptophan. A D gene is named only where the DNA matches it firmly. Clone size is not always given. Where it is, it says once, few, many or a class for expanded clones.

TRBV19	-	-	TRBJ2-5	TGTGCCACCCAATCCGGGGACAAGATCCAAGAGACCCAGTACTTC	CATQSGDKIQETQYF
TRBV5-1	-	TRBD1	TRBJ1-1	TGCGCCAGCAGCCCACGACAGGGAAACACTGAAGCTTTCTTT	CASSPRQGNTEAFF
TRBV23-1	-	-	TRBJ1-1	TGCGCCAGCAGTCAGACAGCTCCCTTGAACACTGAAGCTTTCTTT	CASSQTAPLNTEAFF
TRBV5-5	-	-	TRBJ2-7	TGTGCCAGCAGCTTGGGACAGAGGTACGAGCAGTACTTC	CASSLGQRYEQYF
TRBV5-1	-	-	TRBJ2-5	TGCGCCAGCAGCTTTACCGGGCCCGAAGAGACCCAGTACTTC	CASSFTGPEETQYF
TRBV4-1	-	-	TRBJ1-4	TGCGCCAGCAGCCAAGGTCAGGAAACTAATGAAAAACTGTTTTTT	CASSQGQETNEKLFF
TRBV5-6	-	-	TRBJ2-7	TGTGCCAGCAGCTTGTTAGGCGGAACTACCTACGAGCAGTACTTC	CASSLLGGTTYEQYF
TRBV4-2	-	-	TRBJ1-4	TGTGCCAGCAGCCACCCAGATGCAACTAATGAAAAACTGTTTTTT	CASSHPDATNEKLFF
TRBV15	-	TRBD1	TRBJ1-4	TGTGCCACCAGCAAGGGCAGGGGGCTGAATAATGAAAAACTGTTTTTT	CATSKGRGLNNEKLFF
TRBV6-4	-	-	TRBJ2-7	TGTGCCAGCGTGAGTCGGGGCGAGCAGTACTTC	CASVSRGEQYF
TRBV9	-	-	TRBJ2-1	TGTGCCAGCAGCGCGCAGAGCTCCTACAATGAGCAGTTCTTC	CASSAQSSYNEQFF
TRBV14	once	-	TRBJ2-7	TGTGCCAGCAGCCATGGTTTCGAGCAGTACTTC	CASSHGFEQYF
TRBV4-1	-	TRBD1	TRBJ1-1	TGCGCCAGCAGCCAGCTTGGCAGGGGGGCTGAAGCTTTCTTT	CASSQLGRGAEAFF
TRBV18	-	TRBD1	TRBJ2-3	TGTGCCAGCTCACCATTGGCAGGGGGAGGCACAGATACGCAGTATTTT	CASSPLAGGGTDTQYF
TRBV7-2	-	TRBD1	TRBJ2-2	TGTGCCAGCAGCCCGAGGACAGGTGGCACCGGGGAGCTGTTTTTT	CASSPRTGGTGELFF
TRBV11-2	-	-	TRBJ2-3	TGTGCCAGCAGCTTACCGGGAGCCCCAGATACGCAGTATTTT	CASSLPGAPDTQYF
TRBV4-1	-	TRBD1	TRBJ2-7	TGCGCCAGCAGCCAAGATCCTGGACAGGGTTGGCACGAGCAGTACTTC	CASSQDPGQGWHEQYF
TRBV5-5	-	TRBD2	TRBJ2-1	TGTGCCAGCAGCTTGGGACTAGCGGGACTCTACAATGAGCAGTTCTTC	CASSLGLAGLYNEQFF
TRBV10-1	-	-	TRBJ1-6	TGCGCCAGCAGTCCAGGTCCGGGTTCACCCCTCCACTTT	CASSPGPGSPLHF
TRBV18	-	TRBD1	TRBJ2-1	TGTGCCAGCTCACCACAAGGGGGCCCCTACAATGAGCAGTTCTTC	CASSPQGGPYNEQFF
TRBV13	-	-	TRBJ1-2	TGTGCCAGCAGTCGGAGAAGCTATGGCTACACCTTC	CASSRRSYGYTF
TRBV11-2	-	TRBD1	TRBJ1-1	TGTGCCAGCAGCCGGACAGGGACGACCGAAGCTTTCTTT	CASSRTGTTEAFF